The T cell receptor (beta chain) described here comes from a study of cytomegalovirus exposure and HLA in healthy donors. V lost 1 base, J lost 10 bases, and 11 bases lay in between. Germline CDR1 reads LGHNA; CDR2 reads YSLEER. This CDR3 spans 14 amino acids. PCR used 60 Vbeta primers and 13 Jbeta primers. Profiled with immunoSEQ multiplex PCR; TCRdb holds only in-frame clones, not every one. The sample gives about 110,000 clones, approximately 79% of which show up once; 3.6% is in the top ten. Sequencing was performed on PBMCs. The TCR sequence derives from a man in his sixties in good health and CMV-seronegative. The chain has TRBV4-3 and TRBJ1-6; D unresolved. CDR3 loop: CASSQGLPGSPLHF. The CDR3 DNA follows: TGCGCCAGCAGCCAAGGACTCCCTGGGTCACCCCTCCACTTT.